This entry is about one T cell receptor beta chain. Assay: immunoSEQ multiplex PCR; the TCRdb copy retains only in-frame clones and omits some. This sample has about 130,000 clones, with approximately 90% found just once. The sample originates from a study of blood T cell repertoires in COVID-19. Trimming took off 2 bases at V and 0 bases at J, with 11 bases between the two ends. The CDR3 is 16 amino acids. Germline assignment: CDR1 KGHSH and CDR2 LQKENI. The chain uses TRBV18 and TRBJ1-5; unclear D gene. The receptor was derived from a man between 60 and 75 years old with active or convalescent COVID-19. The sample consisted of peripheral blood. CDR3 sequence reads: CASSPNSAYSNQPQHF. CDR3 DNA: TGTGCCAGCTCACCAAACAGTGCATATAGCAATCAGCCCCAGCATTTT.